The clone carrying this TCR beta chain appeared a few times. The sample belongs to a study of T cell repertoires in cytomegalovirus infection. TCRdb reprocessed the reads with MiXCR, giving one entry per CDR3 protein. The sample yields fewer than 200,000 distinct CDR3 sequences, approximately 15% seen once. CDR1 is SGHVT and CDR2 is SQSDAQ in the germline V gene. Trimming took 1 base from V and 8 from J; bases not matched to a gene: 11. This CDR3 has 16 residues. Material for sequencing was PBMCs. This chain uses TRBV7-4 with TRBJ2-1; 7 nucleotides match TRBD2. This sequence was found in a human donor in good health (CMV status not recorded). Some clones in this sample may be carry-over from other donors' samples. CDR3 sequence reads: CASSLGSRGSWYEQFF. The DNA for the CDR3 is TGTGCCAGCAGCTTAGGGTCTCGCGGGAGTTGGTATGAGCAGTTCTTC.